Each of the 15 T cell receptor beta chains below was sequenced from the same sample in a study of CXCR3-negative and CXCR3-positive naive CD8 T cells. Their cognate antigens are unknown. Whole-study findings and limits: In CXCR3-positive naive cells, the TRB CDR3s were more hydrophobic than in CXCR3-negative naive cells.

Via 5' RACE with UMI labels, TRB cDNA libraries were prepared. TCRdb re-called the 5' RACE reads and shows each CDR3 protein once, DNA omitted. Recorded for this sample: around 63,000 distinct CDR3 sequences. Material for sequencing was naive CXCR3+ CD8+ T cells from blood. As for subset: CD45RO-CCR7+CD27+CD95- naive CD8+ T cells expressing CXCR3 (TNR3+). The source of these receptors is a human donor in good health. Some clones in this sample may be carry-over from other donors' samples.

The chain uses TRBV29-1 and TRBJ2-7. Germline V lookup: CDR1 SQVTM, CDR2 ANQGSEA. The CDR3 has 13 residues. The CDR3 region is CSVDTDTSYEQYF.

The V and J genes are TRBV5-5 and TRBJ1-5; with no DNA, the TCRdb D assignment of TRBD1 cannot be verified. The V gene's germline CDR1 is SGHKS and CDR2 YYEKEE (reference sequence). CDR3 length equals 15 residues. This CDR3 reads CASSETGATNQPQHF.

V gene TRBV7-3 combines with J gene TRBJ2-7; TCRdb's assignment of TRBD2 cannot be checked, as there is no DNA. This CDR3 is built from 14 residues. Germline V gene sequence: CDR1 SGHTA, CDR2 FQGTGA. The CDR3 sequence is CASSTGLAGVEQYF.

The chain couples TRBV24-1 to TRBJ2-1; the TCRdb call, TRBD1, lacks DNA for checking. The CDR3 is 14 amino acids. In germline, CDR1 is KGHDR, CDR2 SFDVKD. The CDR3 sequence is CATSDWDSVGEQFF.

V and J are TRBV7-9 and TRBJ2-1. Germline CDR1 reads SEHNR; CDR2 reads FQNEAQ (reference sequence). CDR3 length: 12 amino acids. Here the CDR3 reads CASSLAPGEQFF.

The chain carries TRBV4-3 and TRBJ2-3. The germline CDR1 and CDR2 sequences are LGHNA and YSLEER. This CDR3 comprises 14 residues. CDR3 region: CASSQDAGTDTQYF.

The rearrangement uses TRBV20-1 and TRBJ2-6. Germline CDR1 and CDR2: DFQATT and SNEGSKA (reference sequence). The CDR3 sequence is 14 residues long. The CDR3 spells CSARPISGANVLTF.

V usage is TRBV29-1 and J usage is TRBJ1-5. The CDR3 loop spans 13 amino acids. In germline, CDR1 is SQVTM, CDR2 ANQGSEA. The CDR3 here is CSVDGGRNQPQHF.

The chain uses TRBV18 and TRBJ1-2; TCRdb's D call, TRBD1, is unchecked because there is no DNA. The V gene's germline CDR1 is KGHSH and CDR2 LQKENI. The CDR3 totals 14 residues. The CDR3: CASSQADTNYGYTF.

CDR3 residues: CASTRTGPSYGYTF. The chain combines TRBV12-3 or TRBV12-4 with TRBJ1-2; no DNA is available, so the TRBD1 call from TCRdb remains unchecked. The CDR3 loop spans 14 amino acids.

The chain employs TRBV27 and TRBJ2-2; TCRdb reports TRBD1, a call that lacks DNA to check it against. This CDR3 has 14 amino acids. Germline V gene lookup returns CDR1 MNHEY and CDR2 SMNVEV (reference sequence). CDR3 sequence: CASSLRGGTGELFF.

The chain uses TRBV7-9 and TRBJ2-7. Germline lookup yields CDR1 SEHNR and CDR2 FQNEAQ (reference sequence). CDR3 size: 12 residues. The CDR3 loop is CASSFGNWEQYF.

The V call is TRBV4-1, the J call TRBJ2-7; without DNA, the TCRdb call of TRBD1 cannot be checked. The CDR3 is 17 amino acids. The germline V gene has CDR1 MGHRA and CDR2 YSYEKL. The CDR3: CASSQLLYGDRPYEQYF.

The CDR3 sequence: CASSYAGQISYEQYF. The V call is TRBV6-2 or TRBV6-3, the J call TRBJ2-7; TCRdb calls TRBD1, which cannot be checked without DNA. The germline V gene encodes CDR1 MNHEY and CDR2 SVGEGT. The CDR3 extends over 15 amino acids.

The rearrangement links TRBV7-9 to TRBJ1-1; the D gene TCRdb calls, TRBD1, cannot be checked with no DNA. Germline V lookup: CDR1 SEHNR, CDR2 FQNEAQ (reference sequence). The CDR3 runs to 14 residues. The CDR3 sequence is CASSPRDVHTEAFF.